The 21 T cell receptor beta chains below all came from one sample that was sequenced in a study of identical twins. TCRdb re-called the 5' RACE reads through MiXCR, storing one row per CDR3 protein. The repertoire consists of 310,000 or so distinct CDR3 sequences, with roughly 8.6% occurring once and the leading ten covering roughly 6.4%. Separately, the same data were catalogued under a study of yellow fever vaccine responses in identical twins.

Material for sequencing was CD8+ T cells sorted from blood. These receptors all come from a woman aged 18-29 years in good health.

This clonotype was detected ten times or more. The CDR3 loop reads CASSLTGFEREQFF. In DNA, the CDR3 is TGTGCCAGCAGCCTGACAGGGTTCGAAAGGGAGCAGTTCTTC. The chain uses TRBV12-3 or TRBV12-4 and TRBJ2-1; 7 positions agree with TRBD1. This CDR3 has 14 residues. The trim removed 6 bases at V and 10 bases at J, leaving 12 bases unmatched.

This clonotype was seen many times. This chain connects TRBV12-3 or TRBV12-4 to TRBJ1-2, with D possibly TRBD1 on 5 matching bases. V was trimmed by 8 bases and J by 2 bases, leaving 15 bases between them. The CDR3 is 14 residues long. The CDR3 coding sequence is TGTGCCAGCTTATGGGGTGGGGGAAACTATGGCTACACCTTC. Protein: CASLWGGGNYGYTF.

The V call is TRBV7-6, the J call TRBJ2-2; 8 positions match TRBD1. The CDR3 runs to 16 residues. Trimming took 1 base from V and 4 from J; bases not matched to a gene: 5. Germline loops: CDR1 SGHVS, CDR2 FNYEAQ. The CDR3 DNA follows: TGTGCCAGCAGCTTAGGTCCAGGGGGCATCACCGGGGAGCTGTTTTTT. It encodes CASSLGPGGITGELFF.

This clonotype has more than one count but fewer than ten. V and J are TRBV7-9 and TRBJ2-1; D gene ambiguous. The CDR3 spans 11 residues. Germline V gene sequence: CDR1 SEHNR, CDR2 FQNEAQ (reference sequence). The germline V and J ends were trimmed by 8 bases and 8 bases, with 10 bases remaining between them. DNA for the CDR3: TGTGCCAGCTCACGGGCGGATGAGCAGTTCTTC. Amino acids: CASSRADEQFF.

This clonotype was detected ten times or more. The gene calls are TRBV6-4 and TRBJ2-3; 12 bases fit TRBD2. Germline V gene data show CDR1 as MRHNA and CDR2 as SNTAGT. The CDR3 is 15 amino acids. With V trimmed by 6 bases and J by 3 bases, 4 bases remained unmatched. CDR3 in DNA: TGTGCCAGCAGCTCTAGCGGGGGGGCGACAGATACGCAGTATTTT. Protein product: CASSSSGGATDTQYF.

This clonotype was picked up many times. This chain connects TRBV7-8 to TRBJ2-1; D perhaps matches TRBD1 (6 bases). Germline values: CDR1 SGHVS, CDR2 FQNEAQ. CDR3 length: 17 residues. V was cut by 1 base and J by 8 bases, with 21 bases left in between. The CDR3 region is CASSLDVLVGGLYEQFF. In nucleotides, the CDR3 is TGTGCCAGCAGCTTAGATGTTTTAGTAGGGGGTTTATATGAGCAGTTCTTC.

The chain links TRBV20-1 to TRBJ1-2; D gene unclear. V was clipped by 6 bases and J by 5 bases, with 7 bases between them. CDR3 length: 10 amino acids. Germline assignment: CDR1 DFQATT and CDR2 SNEGSKA (reference sequence). CDR3 sequence reads: CSAPSYGYTF. Written as DNA, the CDR3 is TGCAGTGCCCCTAGTTATGGCTACACCTTC.

Ten or more counts support this clonotype. The genes are TRBV7-9 and TRBJ2-7; D may be TRBD1 or TRBD2 (5 bases each). This CDR3 is built from 13 residues. The V end was cut by 4 bases, the J end by 3 bases, with 10 bases between. Germline CDR1 reads SEHNR; CDR2 reads FQNEAQ (reference sequence). CDR3 nucleotides: TGTGCCAGCAGCTCCAGGGAGAACTACGAGCAGTACTTC. Translated: CASSSRENYEQYF.

The genes are TRBV20-1 and TRBJ1-1; D not certain. V lost 5 bases to trimming and J lost 3 bases, with 10 bases between them. The CDR3 has 12 residues. CDR1 and CDR2 from the germline V gene are DFQATT and SNEGSKA (reference sequence). The CDR3 bases are TGCAGTGCTCGCCCAGAGCACACTGAAGCTTTCTTT. This codes for CSARPEHTEAFF.

The chain couples TRBV7-9 to TRBJ2-7, with 8 bases identical to TRBD1. With V trimmed by 5 bases and J by 5 bases, 5 bases remained unmatched. CDR1 and CDR2 from the germline V gene are SEHNR and FQNEAQ (reference sequence). There are 13 residues in the CDR3. The CDR3 bases are TGTGCCAGCAGCACTTGGACAGGGAACGAGCAGTACTTC. Translation: CASSTWTGNEQYF.

This clonotype occurred a few times. The rearrangement uses TRBV7-9 and TRBJ1-1; D gene uncertain. The germline CDR1 and CDR2 sequences are SEHNR and FQNEAQ (reference sequence). This CDR3 is built from 15 residues. V gave up 0 bases and J gave up 2 bases, with 10 bases separating them. CDR3 region: CASSLAAGLNTEAFF. CDR3 sequence (DNA): TGTGCCAGCAGCTTAGCGGCGGGGTTAAACACTGAAGCTTTCTTT.

This clonotype was seen only a few times. The chain uses TRBV6-1 and TRBJ2-3; the D is unclear. Germline CDR1 MNHNS, CDR2 SASEGT. The ends were cut back, 6 bases at V and 2 bases at J, with 12 bases in the middle. This CDR3 is 14 amino acids long. In DNA, the CDR3 is TGTGCCAGCAGCCCCCTCGGCTACACAGATACGCAGTATTTT. Amino acids: CASSPLGYTDTQYF.

This clonotype occurred many times. The chain carries TRBV6-5 and TRBJ2-7, with TRBD1 matching over 8 bases. Germline V gene sequence: CDR1 MNHEY, CDR2 SVGAGI. The V and J ends lost 3 bases and 0 bases, in that order; junction bases with no gene match: 4. The CDR3 runs 15 residues. This CDR3 reads CASSYNRGSSYEQYF. The CDR3 bases are TGTGCCAGCAGTTATAACAGGGGGAGCTCCTACGAGCAGTACTTC.

Many counts were recorded for this clonotype. The V gene is TRBV7-9, the J gene TRBJ2-7, with 8 bases aligning to TRBD1. This CDR3 has 15 amino acids. Unmatched junction bases numbered 7, after V lost 4 bases and J lost 2 bases. Germline CDR1 and CDR2: SEHNR and FQNEAQ (reference sequence). As DNA, the CDR3 is TGTGCCAGCAGCTCAACGCAGGACAGGGCCTACGAGCAGTACTTC. This sequence encodes CASSSTQDRAYEQYF.

This clonotype was seen more than once but under ten times. This sequence joins TRBV9 and TRBJ2-7; 10 nucleotides align to TRBD1. Germline assignment: CDR1 SGDLS and CDR2 YYNGEE. CDR3 length equals 15 residues. Trimming took 3 bases from V and 0 from J; bases not matched to a gene: 3. CDR3 amino acids: CASSEGTGVSYEQYF. CDR3 nucleotide sequence: TGTGCCAGCAGCGAGGGGACAGGGGTCTCCTACGAGCAGTACTTC.

This clonotype was detected many times. This sequence joins TRBV3-1 and TRBJ2-7; no firm D call. Trimming shortened V by 0 bases and J by 3 bases, and 15 bases separated the two germline ends. In germline, CDR1 is LGHDT, CDR2 YNNKEL (reference sequence). This CDR3 has 16 residues. CDR3 coding DNA: TGTGCCAGCAGCCAAGAGGTAAACTTACTCTACTACGAGCAGTACTTC. It codes for CASSQEVNLLYYEQYF.

There are many counts of this clonotype. The V and J genes are TRBV6-4 and TRBJ2-2, with TRBD2 identical over 8 bases. J gave up 1 base and V 5 bases, and 3 bases lay outside the gene matches. The germline V gene encodes CDR1 MRHNA and CDR2 SNTAGT. CDR3 length: 15 amino acids. In DNA form, the CDR3 reads TGTGCCAGCAGTCCAAGCGGGGGGAACACCGGGGAGCTGTTTTTT. Translating it yields CASSPSGGNTGELFF.

This chain links TRBV10-2 with TRBJ1-6; 7 nucleotides align to TRBD1. After removal of 3 bases from V and 9 bases from J, the junction contained 5 bases not matched to a gene. Germline-derived CDR1 and CDR2 are WSHSY and SAAADI. This CDR3 comprises 14 residues. As DNA, the CDR3 is TGCGCCAGCAGTGAATGGCAGGGGGGTTCACCCCTCCACTTT. This sequence encodes CASSEWQGGSPLHF.

The chain uses TRBV20-1 and TRBJ2-7; the D gene is possibly TRBD2 (5 bases). The germline V gene has CDR1 DFQATT and CDR2 SNEGSKA (reference sequence). The CDR3 totals 14 residues. In DNA, the CDR3 is TGCAGGGCCGAAGGACTCAACCAACGCTACGAGCAGTACTTC. As protein: CRAEGLNQRYEQYF.

V gene TRBV4-2 combines with J gene TRBJ2-3, with TRBD2 matching 14 bases. Germline CDR1 and CDR2: LGHNA and YNFKEQ. V shed 4 bases, J shed 0 bases, and the junction held 9 bases outside the gene matches. CDR3 length: 19 residues. The CDR3 here is CASSLRTSGRQSSTDTQYF. The CDR3 coding sequence is TGTGCCAGCAGCCTCAGGACTAGCGGGAGGCAGTCTAGCACAGATACGCAGTATTTT.

V gene TRBV27 combines with J gene TRBJ2-7; 8 nucleotides align to TRBD1. The CDR3 has 15 amino acids. Trimming removed 5 bases from V and 2 bases from J; junction bases left unmatched: 8. Germline values: CDR1 MNHEY, CDR2 SMNVEV (reference sequence). CDR3 sequence (DNA): TGTGCCAGCAGTGAAGGGGACAGGCTCACCTACGAGCAGTACTTC. Its translation: CASSEGDRLTYEQYF.